This T cell receptor beta chain was captured in a study of cytotoxic CD8 clonotypes in ibrutinib-treated CLL. Deletions cut 4 bases from V and 4 bases from J, with 19 bases between. In germline, CDR1 is SQVTM, CDR2 ANQGSEA. The CDR3 length is 15 residues. Note on this clone: The antigen is not known.

Deep sequencing aimed at 1 in 200,000 to 1 in 1 million T cells' resolution. TCRdb keeps only in-frame clones here, not all; method: immunoSEQ multiplex PCR. The table records approximately 70,000 clones, 65% to 85% of them present only once. Study conclusions and caveats: Upon ibrutinib response clonality rose, and upon progression it fell back toward baseline. Public clonotypes were rare and shrank or held steady on treatment. Different sampling times were used for sustained-remission and progressing patients.

The source is a human donor with chronic lymphocytic leukemia. The sample was PBMCs, taken at disease progression, from a patient treated with ibrutinib. V is TRBV29-1 and J is TRBJ1-2; the D is unclear. The DNA for the CDR3 is TGCAGCGTTGCTCGGAAGATGGACCCTCTCTATGGCTACACCTTC. It yields the protein CSVARKMDPLYGYTF.